This is a list of T cell receptor beta chains from one sample in a study of T cells in Graves' hyperthyroidism and ophthalmopathy. TCRdb analysed the multiplex PCR reads with MiXCR anew, one entry per CDR3 protein. The sample lists some 510,000 distinct CDR3 sequences; 20% to 25% were seen once. The sample comprised blood. These receptors were collected from a man younger than 35 with Graves' hyperthyroidism. Each CDR3 is given with its conserved first and last residue. The D gene is left open where the match is weak. Clone size, where shown, is once, few, many, or a class for clones that have expanded.

TRBV6-2/TRBV6-3,-,TRBD1,TRBJ1-2,TGTGCCAGCAGTTACTCGTTACAGGGGCGCCGGGATGGCTACACCTTC,CASSYSLQGRRDGYTF
TRBV11-2,many,-,TRBJ1-1,TGTGCCAGCAGTCCTCGGGATGGCACTGAAGCTTTCTTT,CASSPRDGTEAFF
TRBV4-1,many,-,TRBJ2-7,TGCGCCAGCAGCTACACCGGGACGCCCTCCTACGAGCAGTACTTC,CASSYTGTPSYEQYF
TRBV5-1,many,TRBD1,TRBJ1-2,TGCGCCAGCAGGGACAGGGATGGCTACACCTTC,CASRDRDGYTF
TRBV15,many,-,TRBJ2-7,TGTGCCACCAGCAGAAAGAACGAGCAGTACTTC,CATSRKNEQYF
TRBV7-9,many,TRBD2,TRBJ2-5,TGTGCCAGCAGCCCCCATGGGAGGGCCCAGTACTTC,CASSPHGRAQYF
TRBV6-5,many,-,TRBJ1-3,TGTGCCAGCAGCGGACCGGGACGGAACGGAAACACCATATATTTT,CASSGPGRNGNTIYF
TRBV30,many,-,TRBJ1-1,TGTGCCTGGAGCATTCTCACTGAAGCTTTCTTT,CAWSILTEAFF
TRBV11-3,many,TRBD1,TRBJ2-7,TGTGCCAGCAGCAATCGACAGGGGAAGTACGAGCAGTACTTC,CASSNRQGKYEQYF
TRBV6-1,-,-,TRBJ1-5,TGTGCCAGCAGTAAACAGGGAAAGTGGAGCAATCAGCCCCAGCATTTT,CASSKQGKWSNQPQHF
TRBV12-3/TRBV12-4,-,-,TRBJ2-2,TGTGCCAGCAGTCACAGGTTTCCCGGGGAGCTGTTTTTT,CASSHRFPGELFF
TRBV4-2,-,-,TRBJ2-7,TGTGCCAGCAGCCAAGAGAGTGAGAACCCCTACGAGCAGTACTTC,CASSQESENPYEQYF
TRBV20-1,-,-,TRBJ2-7,TGCAGTGCGAGGGCCGCTGACTACGAGCAGTACTTC,CSARAADYEQYF
TRBV5-1,many,TRBD1,TRBJ2-5,TGCGCCAGCAGCTTGTGGGGACAGGGGCAAGAGACCCAGTACTTC,CASSLWGQGQETQYF
TRBV5-1,many,-,TRBJ2-7,TGCGCCAGCAGCTTCCGGGACAAGGGCGAGCAGTACTTC,CASSFRDKGEQYF
TRBV2,few,TRBD1,TRBJ1-1,TGTGCCGGCACCCGGGACAGTAACACTGAAGCTTTCTTT,CAGTRDSNTEAFF
TRBV6-4,many,-,TRBJ2-7,TGTGCCAGCAGGGACAGTGGGACCTTTAGGCAGTACTTC,CASRDSGTFRQYF
TRBV5-1,many,-,TRBJ2-5,TGTGCCAGCAGCTTAGTGGGCAGCCAAGAGACCCAGTACTTC,CASSLVGSQETQYF
TRBV20-1,many,-,TRBJ2-7,TGCAGTGCTAGAGCTTGGGGGAACGAGCAGTACTTC,CSARAWGNEQYF
TRBV5-6,few,-,TRBJ1-2,TGTGCCAGCAGCTTGGCCTCAGGGGCTAACTATGGCTACACCTTC,CASSLASGANYGYTF
TRBV28,many,-,TRBJ2-7,TGTGCCAGCAGTTTCAATCTTTACGAGCAGTACTTC,CASSFNLYEQYF
TRBV28,-,TRBD1,TRBJ2-5,TGTGCCAGCAGAGTACCGGGACAGGGGTGTGGAGAGACCCAGTACTTC,CASRVPGQGCGETQYF
TRBV11-2,few,-,TRBJ2-4,TGTGCCAGCAGCTTAGACCCACATAACATTCAGTACTTC,CASSLDPHNIQYF
TRBV4-2,-,-,TRBJ1-1,TGTGCCAGCAGCCAAGATAACAGGGCGTACACTGAAGCTTTCTTT,CASSQDNRAYTEAFF
TRBV5-6,many,-,TRBJ1-5,TGTGCCAGCAGCCAACAGGGCAGCAATCAGCCCCAGCATTTT,CASSQQGSNQPQHF
TRBV20-1,many,-,TRBJ2-7,TGCAGTGCGAGCAGGGACTTTTCTACCACCTACGAGCAGTACTTC,CSASRDFSTTYEQYF
TRBV5-5,-,TRBD2,TRBJ2-5,TGTGCCAGCAGCGCCGGACTAGCGGGGTATGAGACCCAGTACTTC,CASSAGLAGYETQYF
TRBV7-8,-,-,TRBJ2-5,TGTGCCAGCAGCGTCAGACGGGTCCAAGAGACCCAGTACTTC,CASSVRRVQETQYF